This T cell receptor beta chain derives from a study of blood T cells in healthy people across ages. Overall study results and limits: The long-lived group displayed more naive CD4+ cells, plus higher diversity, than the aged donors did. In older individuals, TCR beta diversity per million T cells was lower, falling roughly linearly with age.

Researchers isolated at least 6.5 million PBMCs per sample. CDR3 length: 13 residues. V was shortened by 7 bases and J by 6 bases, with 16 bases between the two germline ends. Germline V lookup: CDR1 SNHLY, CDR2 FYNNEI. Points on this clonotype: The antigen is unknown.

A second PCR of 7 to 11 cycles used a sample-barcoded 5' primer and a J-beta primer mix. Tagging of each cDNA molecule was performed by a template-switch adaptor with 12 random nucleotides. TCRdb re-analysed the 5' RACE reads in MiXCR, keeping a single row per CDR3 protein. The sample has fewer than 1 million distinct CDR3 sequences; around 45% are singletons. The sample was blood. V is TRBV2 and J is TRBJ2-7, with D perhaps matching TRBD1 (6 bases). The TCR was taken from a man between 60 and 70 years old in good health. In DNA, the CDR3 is TGTGCCAGCACCCGGACAGAAGTGGGCGAGCAGTACTTC. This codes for CASTRTEVGEQYF.